A selection of T cell receptor beta chains follows, all from one sample in a study of blood T cell repertoires in COVID-19. This table comes from immunoSEQ multiplex PCR, and its TCRdb copy is limited to in-frame clones, with some not included. Of over 150,000 clones listed, 87% are singletons. The specimen was peripheral blood. These receptors came from a woman in her sixties or seventies who had recovered from COVID-19. Each CDR3 is given with its conserved first and last residue. The D gene is left open where the match is weak. Size is stated for part of the rows, as once, few or many counts, or as a class when the clone is expanded.

TRBD1	.	TRBV5-1	TRBJ1-1	CASAGQGVTEAFF	TGCGCTTCTGCCGGACAGGGAGTCACTGAAGCTTTCTTT
.	.	TRBV27	TRBJ2-1	CASSMGGEQFF	TGTGCCAGCAGTATGGGGGGTGAGCAGTTCTTC
.	.	TRBV19	TRBJ2-5	CASRAQRGGQETQYF	TGTGCCAGTAGGGCCCAAAGGGGTGGGCAAGAGACCCAGTACTTC
.	.	TRBV2	TRBJ1-3	CASSEQFSGNTIYF	TGTGCCAGCAGTGAGCAGTTCTCTGGAAACACCATATATTTT
TRBD1	once	TRBV11-2	TRBJ2-7	CASSMGQGVVPYEQYF	TGTGCCAGCAGCATGGGACAGGGGGTCGTCCCTTACGAGCAGTACTTC
TRBD1	.	TRBV4-2	TRBJ1-4	CASSQDFGQGGEKLFF	TGTGCCAGCAGCCAAGATTTTGGGCAGGGGGGTGAAAAACTGTTTTTT
TRBD2	once	TRBV9	TRBJ2-5	CASSVAGGGETQYF	TGTGCCAGCAGCGTTGCGGGGGGCGGCGAGACCCAGTACTTC
TRBD2	.	TRBV5-4	TRBJ2-1	CASRLAGGSVNEQFF	TGTGCCAGCAGACTAGCGGGGGGGTCGGTCAATGAGCAGTTCTTC
TRBD1	.	TRBV6-5	TRBJ1-5	CASAGQGNQPQHF	TGTGCCAGCGCCGGACAGGGCAATCAGCCCCAGCATTTT
TRBD2	once	TRBV28	TRBJ2-1	CASSLAGGEYNEQFF	TGTGCCAGCAGTCTAGCGGGGGGCGAATACAATGAGCAGTTCTTC
.	.	TRBV4-2	TRBJ2-2	CASSQETVARTGELFF	TGTGCCAGCAGCCAAGAGACGGTAGCTAGAACCGGGGAGCTGTTTTTT
TRBD1	.	TRBV5-1	TRBJ2-7	CASSAGQGNEQYF	TGCGCCAGCAGCGCGGGACAGGGTAACGAGCAGTACTTC
TRBD1	.	TRBV27	TRBJ1-2	CASRLRQGEDYGYTF	TGTGCCAGCAGATTACGACAGGGGGAGGACTATGGCTACACCTTC
TRBD1	.	TRBV27	TRBJ1-2	CASSRDRAYGYTF	TGTGCCAGCAGCCGAGACAGGGCCTATGGCTACACCTTC
TRBD1	.	TRBV2	TRBJ2-7	CASRRTGPYEQYF	TGTGCCAGCAGGAGGACAGGGCCCTACGAGCAGTACTTC
.	.	TRBV3-1/TRBV3-2	TRBJ1-1	CASSQGQADTEAFF	TGTGCCAGCAGCCAGGGTCAGGCCGACACTGAAGCTTTCTTT
.	.	TRBV12-3/TRBV12-4	TRBJ2-7	CASSPQGNEQYF	TGTGCCAGCAGTCCCCAGGGGAACGAGCAGTACTTC
TRBD1	once	TRBV6-5	TRBJ1-2	CASTIQGAGGYTF	TGTGCCAGCACCATACAGGGGGCTGGAGGCTACACCTTC
TRBD1	.	TRBV19	TRBJ1-2	CASSIGNRGYGYTF	TGTGCCAGTAGTATAGGGAACAGGGGCTATGGCTACACCTTC
TRBD1	few	TRBV5-5	TRBJ2-3	CASSTGQGRSDTQYF	TGTGCCAGCAGCACGGGACAGGGTAGGTCAGATACGCAGTATTTT
.	.	TRBV6-5	TRBJ1-2	CASSYSTGINYGYTF	TGTGCCAGCAGTTACTCGACGGGGATTAACTATGGCTACACCTTC
TRBD2	.	TRBV6-6	TRBJ2-1	CASSPRGSGGAGEQFF	TGTGCCAGCAGCCCCCGGGGTAGCGGGGGGGCAGGTGAGCAGTTCTTC
.	.	TRBV2	TRBJ1-3	CASSEAQLSGNTIYF	TGTGCCAGCAGTGAAGCGCAACTTTCTGGAAACACCATATATTTT
.	.	TRBV9	TRBJ2-1	CASSASPHRAPEQFF	TGTGCCAGCAGCGCGTCACCTCACAGGGCTCCTGAGCAGTTCTTC
TRBD1	.	TRBV18	TRBJ2-7	CASSPEGTGHEQYF	TGTGCCAGCTCACCCGAAGGGACAGGTCACGAGCAGTACTTC
.	.	TRBV10-3	TRBJ1-5	CAISTGSNQPQHF	TGTGCCATCAGCACGGGTAGCAATCAGCCCCAGCATTTT
.	.	TRBV19	TRBJ1-5	CASTEAGGDQPQHF	TGTGCCAGTACCGAGGCGGGCGGGGATCAGCCCCAGCATTTT
.	.	TRBV19	TRBJ2-2	CASSISPGELFF	TGTGCCAGTAGTATTAGTCCCGGGGAGCTGTTTTTT
TRBD2	.	TRBV6-5	TRBJ2-7	CASSPRTSGIRAQYF	TGTGCCAGCAGCCCAAGGACTAGCGGGATCCGAGCGCAGTACTTC
TRBD1	once	TRBV25-1	TRBJ1-3	CASSDPGQGGNTIYF	TGTGCCAGCAGTGACCCGGGACAGGGTGGAAACACCATATATTTT
TRBD2	.	TRBV6-2/TRBV6-3	TRBJ2-3	CASSNPAGGMADTQYF	TGTGCCAGCAGTAATCCAGCGGGGGGCATGGCAGATACGCAGTATTTT
TRBD1	.	TRBV6-6	TRBJ2-2	CASSYPSGGSGELFF	TGTGCCAGCAGTTACCCATCAGGGGGCAGCGGGGAGCTGTTTTTT
TRBD2	.	TRBV3-1/TRBV3-2	TRBJ2-1	CASSRSGVAGNEQFF	TGTGCCAGCAGCCGTAGCGGGGTGGCCGGGAATGAGCAGTTCTTC
.	.	TRBV28	TRBJ1-1	CASSPTGAMNTEAFF	TGTGCCAGCAGTCCTACAGGAGCAATGAACACTGAAGCTTTCTTT
.	.	TRBV6-2/TRBV6-3	TRBJ1-1	CASSPPSVLTEAFF	TGTGCCAGCAGTCCACCCTCAGTTCTCACTGAAGCTTTCTTT
TRBD1	.	TRBV2	TRBJ2-2	CASRDRGKNTGELFF	TGTGCCAGCAGGGACAGGGGCAAGAACACCGGGGAGCTGTTTTTT